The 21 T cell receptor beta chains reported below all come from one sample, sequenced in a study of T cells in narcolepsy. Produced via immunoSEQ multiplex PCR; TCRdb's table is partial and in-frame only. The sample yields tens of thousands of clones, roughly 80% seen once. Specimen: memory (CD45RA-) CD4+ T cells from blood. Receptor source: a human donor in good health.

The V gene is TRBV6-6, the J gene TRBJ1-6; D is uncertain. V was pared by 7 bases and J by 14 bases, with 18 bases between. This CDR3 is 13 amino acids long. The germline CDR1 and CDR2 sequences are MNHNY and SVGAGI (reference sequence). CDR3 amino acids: CASTSAEGKALHF. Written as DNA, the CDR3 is TGTGCCAGCACCTCTGCGGAGGGTAAGGCCCTCCACTTT.

CDR3 coding DNA: TGTGCCAGCAGTTACGTCCAGGGGGCCGGTCAGCCCCAGCATTTT. Translation gives CASSYVQGAGQPQHF. The chain carries TRBV6-5 and TRBJ1-5; 8 bases fit TRBD1. The CDR3 is 15 amino acids. CDR1 is MNHEY, CDR2 SVGAGI, per germline. Trimming took 2 bases from V and 6 from J; bases not matched to a gene: 6.

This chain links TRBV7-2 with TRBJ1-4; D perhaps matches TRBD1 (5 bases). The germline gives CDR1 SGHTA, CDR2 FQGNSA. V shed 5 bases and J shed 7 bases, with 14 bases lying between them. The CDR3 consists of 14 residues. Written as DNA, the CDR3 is TGTGCCAGCAGCCGAAGGGCGGGGGTTGAAAAACTGTTTTTT. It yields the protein CASSRRAGVEKLFF.

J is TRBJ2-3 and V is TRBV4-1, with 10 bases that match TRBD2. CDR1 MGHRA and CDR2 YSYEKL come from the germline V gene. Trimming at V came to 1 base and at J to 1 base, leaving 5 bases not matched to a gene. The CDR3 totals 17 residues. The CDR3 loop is CASSQGGAGGGTDTQYF. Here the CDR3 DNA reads TGCGCCAGCAGCCAAGGAGGAGCGGGAGGGGGCACAGATACGCAGTATTTT.

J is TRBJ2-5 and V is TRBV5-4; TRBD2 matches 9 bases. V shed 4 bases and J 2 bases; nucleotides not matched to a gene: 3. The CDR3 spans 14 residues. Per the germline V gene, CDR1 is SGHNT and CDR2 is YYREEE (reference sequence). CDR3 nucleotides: TGTGCCAGCAGCGCGGGGGGGGTACAAGAGACCCAGTACTTC. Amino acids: CASSAGGVQETQYF.

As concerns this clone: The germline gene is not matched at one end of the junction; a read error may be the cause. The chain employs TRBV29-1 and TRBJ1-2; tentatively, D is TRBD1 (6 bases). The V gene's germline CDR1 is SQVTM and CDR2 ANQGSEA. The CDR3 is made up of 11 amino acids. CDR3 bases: TGCAGCGTTGATTCGGGGGCATTGCCTAGCTTC. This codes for CSVDSGALPSF.

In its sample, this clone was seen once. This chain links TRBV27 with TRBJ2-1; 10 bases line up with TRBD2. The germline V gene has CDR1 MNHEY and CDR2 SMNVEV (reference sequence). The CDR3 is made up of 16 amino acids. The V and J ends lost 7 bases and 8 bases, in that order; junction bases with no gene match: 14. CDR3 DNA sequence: TGTGCCAGCAAATACTCGACTAGCGGGTGGGGCGATGAGCAGTTCTTC. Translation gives CASKYSTSGWGDEQFF.

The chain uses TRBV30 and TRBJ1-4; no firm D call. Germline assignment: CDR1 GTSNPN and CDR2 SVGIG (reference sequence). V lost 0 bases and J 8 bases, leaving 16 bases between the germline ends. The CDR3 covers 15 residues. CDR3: CAWSVTDLLREKLFF. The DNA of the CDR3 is TGTGCCTGGAGTGTCACGGACCTGTTGAGGGAAAAACTGTTTTTT.

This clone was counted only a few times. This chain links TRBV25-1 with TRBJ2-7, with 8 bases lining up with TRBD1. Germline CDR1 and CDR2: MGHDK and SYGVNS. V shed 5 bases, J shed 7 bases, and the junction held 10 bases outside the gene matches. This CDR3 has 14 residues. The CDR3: CASSSGGMAREQYF. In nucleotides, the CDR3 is TGTGCCAGCAGTTCAGGGGGCATGGCGAGGGAGCAGTACTTC.

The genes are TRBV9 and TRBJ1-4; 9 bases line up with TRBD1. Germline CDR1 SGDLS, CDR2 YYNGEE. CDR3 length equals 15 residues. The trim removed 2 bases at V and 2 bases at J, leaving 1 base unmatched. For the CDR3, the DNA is TGTGCCAGCAGCGTTGGACAGGGGACTAATGAAAAACTGTTTTTT. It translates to CASSVGQGTNEKLFF.

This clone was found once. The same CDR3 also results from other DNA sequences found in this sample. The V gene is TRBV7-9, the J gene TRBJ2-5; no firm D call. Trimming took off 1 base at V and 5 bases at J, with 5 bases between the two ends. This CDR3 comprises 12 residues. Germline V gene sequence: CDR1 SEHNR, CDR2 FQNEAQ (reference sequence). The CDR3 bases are TGTGCCAGCAGCTTAGTTCGTGAGACCCAGTACTTC. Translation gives CASSLVRETQYF.

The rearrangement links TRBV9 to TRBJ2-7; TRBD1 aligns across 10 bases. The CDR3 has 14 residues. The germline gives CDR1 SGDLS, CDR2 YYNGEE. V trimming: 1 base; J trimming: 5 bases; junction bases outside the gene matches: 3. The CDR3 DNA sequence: TGTGCCAGCAGCGTAACGGGACAGGGGCACGAGCAGTACTTC. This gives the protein CASSVTGQGHEQYF.

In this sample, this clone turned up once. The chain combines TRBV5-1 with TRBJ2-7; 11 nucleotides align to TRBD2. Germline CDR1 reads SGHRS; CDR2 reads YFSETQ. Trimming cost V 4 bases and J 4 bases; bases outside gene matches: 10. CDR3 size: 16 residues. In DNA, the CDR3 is TGCGCCAGCAGCCCTAGCGGGGGGCCATCCCTTTACGAGCAGTACTTC. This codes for CASSPSGGPSLYEQYF.

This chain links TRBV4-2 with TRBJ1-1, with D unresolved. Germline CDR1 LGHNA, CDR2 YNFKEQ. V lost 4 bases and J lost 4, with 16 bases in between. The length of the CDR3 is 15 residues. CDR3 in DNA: TGTGCCAGCAGCCCCGGCTTGCGGGAGGGCACTGAAGCTTTCTTT. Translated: CASSPGLREGTEAFF.

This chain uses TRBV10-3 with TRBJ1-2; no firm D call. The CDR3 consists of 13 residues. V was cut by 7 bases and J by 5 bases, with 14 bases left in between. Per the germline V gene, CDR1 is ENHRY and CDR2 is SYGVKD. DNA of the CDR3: TGTGCCATCACCCGTGGACGCGAATATGGCTACACCTTC. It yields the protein CAITRGREYGYTF.

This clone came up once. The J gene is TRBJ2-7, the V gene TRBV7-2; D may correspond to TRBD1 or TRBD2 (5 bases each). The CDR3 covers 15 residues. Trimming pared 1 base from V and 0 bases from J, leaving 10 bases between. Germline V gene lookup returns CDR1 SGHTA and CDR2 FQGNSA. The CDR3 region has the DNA TGTGCCAGCAGCTTAGGGGGGATCAGCTCCTACGAGCAGTACTTC. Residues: CASSLGGISSYEQYF.

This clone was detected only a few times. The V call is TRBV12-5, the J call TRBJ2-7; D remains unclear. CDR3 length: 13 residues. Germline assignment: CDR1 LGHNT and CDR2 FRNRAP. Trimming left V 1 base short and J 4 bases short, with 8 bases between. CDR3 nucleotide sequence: TGTGCTAGTGGTTTGGACACTCTGTACGAGCAGTACTTC. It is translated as CASGLDTLYEQYF.

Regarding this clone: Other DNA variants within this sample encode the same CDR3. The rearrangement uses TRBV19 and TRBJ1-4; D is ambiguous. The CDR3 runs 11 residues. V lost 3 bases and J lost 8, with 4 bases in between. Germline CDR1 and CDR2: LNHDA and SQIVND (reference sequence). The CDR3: CASSMSEKLFF. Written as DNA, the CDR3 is TGTGCCAGTAGTATGTCGGAAAAACTGTTTTTT. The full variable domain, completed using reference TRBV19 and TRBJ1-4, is DGGITQSPKYLFRKEGQNVTLSCEQNLNHDAMYWYRQDPGQGLRLIYYSQIVNDFQKGDIAEGYSVSREKKESFPLTVTSAQKNPTAFYLCASSMSEKLFFGSGTQLSVL.

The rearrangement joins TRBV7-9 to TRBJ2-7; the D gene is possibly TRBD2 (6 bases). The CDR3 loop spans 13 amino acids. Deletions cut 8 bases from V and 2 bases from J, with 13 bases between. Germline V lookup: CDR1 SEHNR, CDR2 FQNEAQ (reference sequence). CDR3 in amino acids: CASGGTPTYEQYF. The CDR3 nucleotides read TGTGCCAGCGGGGGGACGCCTACCTACGAGCAGTACTTC.

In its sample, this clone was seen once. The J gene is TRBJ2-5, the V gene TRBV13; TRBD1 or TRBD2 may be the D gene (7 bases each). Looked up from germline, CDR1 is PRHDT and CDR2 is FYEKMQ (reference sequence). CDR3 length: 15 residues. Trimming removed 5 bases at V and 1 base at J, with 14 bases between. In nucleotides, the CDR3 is TGTGCCAGCAGCCCAGGGGGGGGCGGCCAAGAGACCCAGTACTTC. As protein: CASSPGGGGQETQYF.

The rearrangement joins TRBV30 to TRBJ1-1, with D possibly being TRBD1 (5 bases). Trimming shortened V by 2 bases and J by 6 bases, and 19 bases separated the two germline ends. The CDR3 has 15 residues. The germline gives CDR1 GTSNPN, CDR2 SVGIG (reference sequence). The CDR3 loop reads CAWSRQKWIDSEAFF. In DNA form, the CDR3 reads TGTGCCTGGAGTCGACAGAAGTGGATCGATTCTGAAGCTTTCTTT. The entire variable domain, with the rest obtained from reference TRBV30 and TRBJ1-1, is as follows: SQTIHQWPATLVQPVGSPLSLECTVEGTSNPNLYWYRQAAGRGLQLLFYSVGIGQISSEVPQNLSASRPQDRQFILSSKKLLLSDSGFYLCAWSRQKWIDSEAFFGQGTRLTVV.